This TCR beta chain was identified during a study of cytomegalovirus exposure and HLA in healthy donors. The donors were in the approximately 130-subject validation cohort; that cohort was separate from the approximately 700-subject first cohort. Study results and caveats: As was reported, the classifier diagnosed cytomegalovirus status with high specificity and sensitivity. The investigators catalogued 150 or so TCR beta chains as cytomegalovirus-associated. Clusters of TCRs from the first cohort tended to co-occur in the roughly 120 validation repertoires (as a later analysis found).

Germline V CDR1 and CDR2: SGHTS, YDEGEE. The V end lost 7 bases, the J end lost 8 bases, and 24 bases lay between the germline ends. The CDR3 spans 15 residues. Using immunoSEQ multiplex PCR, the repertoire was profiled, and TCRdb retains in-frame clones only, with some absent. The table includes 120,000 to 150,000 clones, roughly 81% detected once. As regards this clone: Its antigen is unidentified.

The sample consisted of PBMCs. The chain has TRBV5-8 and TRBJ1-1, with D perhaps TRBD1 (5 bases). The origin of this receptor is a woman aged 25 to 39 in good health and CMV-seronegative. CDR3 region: CASPSNWGAFAEAFF. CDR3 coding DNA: TGTGCCAGCCCCTCGAATTGGGGCGCTTTTGCGGAAGCTTTCTTT. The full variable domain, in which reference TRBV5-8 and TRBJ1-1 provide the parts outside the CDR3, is EAGVTQSPTHLIKTRGQQATLRCSPISGHTSVYWYQQALGLGLQFLLWYDEGEERNRGNFPPRFSGRQFPNYSSELNVNALELEDSALYLCASPSNWGAFAEAFFGQGTRLTVV.